These 20 T cell receptor beta chains were all obtained from the same sample, sequenced in a study of blood T cell repertoires in COVID-19. Some clones are missing from TCRdb's copy, which holds only in-frame ones; the method was immunoSEQ multiplex PCR. The sample lists under 200,000 clones, approximately 85% occurring once. The source material was peripheral blood. These receptors all stem from a man aged 40-50 years who had recovered from COVID-19.

V gene TRBV28 combines with J gene TRBJ2-2; D is perhaps TRBD2 (5 bases). CDR1 is MDHEN and CDR2 is SYDVKM in the germline V gene. Trimming cost V 5 bases and J 1 base, with 11 bases left between them. The CDR3 runs 15 residues. CDR3 region: CASSTSGKNTGELFF. In DNA form, the CDR3 reads TGTGCCAGCAGTACCTCCGGGAAGAACACCGGGGAGCTGTTTTTT. Full variable domain (rest looked up from reference TRBV28 and TRBJ2-2): DVKVTQSSRYLVKRTGEKVFLECVQDMDHENMFWYRQDPGLGLRLIYFSYDVKMKEKGDIPEGYSVSREKKERFSLILESASTNQTSMYLCASSTSGKNTGELFFGEGSRLTVL.

This chain uses TRBV4-2 with TRBJ2-1, with 7 bases identical to TRBD2. CDR3 length: 15 amino acids. The germline V gene encodes CDR1 LGHNA and CDR2 YNFKEQ. With 1 base clipped from V and 0 bases from J, the junction kept 0 bases outside the gene matches. The CDR3: CASSQGTSSYNEQFF. The CDR3 DNA reads as TGTGCCAGCAGCCAAGGGACTAGCTCCTACAATGAGCAGTTCTTC.

The CDR3 sequence is CASSSGTGGYEQYF. CDR3 bases: TGTGCCAGCAGCTCCGGGACAGGGGGGTACGAGCAGTACTTC. This rearrangement joins TRBV11-2 to TRBJ2-7, with 11 bases identical to TRBD1. This CDR3 is built from 14 residues. V was clipped by 4 bases and J by 4 bases; unmatched bases: 3. CDR1 and CDR2 from the germline V gene are SGHAT and FQNNGV.

The V call is TRBV10-3, the J call TRBJ2-4; 8 positions agree with TRBD1. V dropped 4 bases and J dropped 7; count of bases not matched to a gene: 3. Germline V lookup: CDR1 ENHRY, CDR2 SYGVKD. This CDR3 has 13 amino acids. The CDR3 loop reads CAISVSGGNIQYF. The CDR3, as DNA: TGTGCCATCAGTGTGTCAGGGGGCAACATTCAGTACTTC.

The chain has TRBV6-5 and TRBJ1-1; unclear D gene. The CDR3 length is 16 residues. The V and J ends lost 4 bases and 0 bases respectively, with 15 bases between them. Germline loops: CDR1 MNHEY, CDR2 SVGAGI. The DNA for the CDR3 is TGTGCCAGCAGTTTAGGAGTCGTCCTAATGAACACTGAAGCTTTCTTT. Protein sequence: CASSLGVVLMNTEAFF.

This chain connects TRBV6-5 to TRBJ2-7, with a possible D match to TRBD2 (5 bases). The germline V and J ends were trimmed by 7 bases and 5 bases, with 15 bases remaining between them. The CDR3 consists of 13 residues. CDR1 and CDR2 from the germline V gene are MNHEY and SVGAGI. The DNA for the CDR3 is TGTGCCAGCAAGGATCGGGCGGGTGACGAGCAGTACTTC. The encoded protein is CASKDRAGDEQYF.

The rearrangement links TRBV5-1 to TRBJ2-5; 11 bases line up with TRBD2. Germline-derived CDR1 and CDR2 are SGHRS and YFSETQ. V trimming: 1 base; J trimming: 7 bases; junction bases outside the gene matches: 9. CDR3 length: 16 residues. The CDR3 nucleotides read TGCGCCAGCAGCTTGACCCTTACTAGCGGGAGTGGGACCCAGTACTTC. Protein product: CASSLTLTSGSGTQYF.

A remark on this clone: A clone one base away is much larger, so this may be a read error. Additional DNA sequences in this sample encode the identical CDR3. The V gene is TRBV5-6, the J gene TRBJ1-1; tentative D call: TRBD1 (5 bases). The V end lost 0 bases, the J end lost 4 bases, and 7 bases lay between the germline ends. CDR3 length: 13 residues. Germline CDR1 is SGHDT and CDR2 is YYEEEE. The CDR3 spells CASSLAGPTEAFF. CDR3 nucleotide sequence: TGTGCCAGCAGCTTGGCAGGGCCCACTGAAGCTTTCTTT.

This chain uses TRBV18 with TRBJ2-2, with D possibly matching TRBD1 (5 bases). V dropped 2 bases and J dropped 0 bases, with 10 bases sitting between them. Germline CDR1 KGHSH, CDR2 LQKENI. The CDR3 totals 16 residues. CDR3 region: CASSPIRVANTGELFF. CDR3 sequence (DNA): TGTGCCAGCTCACCAATCAGGGTTGCGAACACCGGGGAGCTGTTTTTT.

This chain uses TRBV9 with TRBJ2-7; 8 bases fit TRBD1. The junction had 4 bases not matched to a gene; V was cut back by 4 bases and J by 4 bases. The germline CDR1 and CDR2 sequences are SGDLS and YYNGEE. This CDR3 comprises 13 residues. CDR3: CASSPQGAYEQYF. For the CDR3, the DNA is TGTGCCAGCAGCCCCCAGGGGGCATACGAGCAGTACTTC.

The V and J genes are TRBV19 and TRBJ2-2, with D perhaps matching TRBD1 (6 bases). Germline-derived CDR1 and CDR2 are LNHDA and SQIVND (reference sequence). The CDR3 length is 13 residues. V was shortened by 9 bases and J by 2 bases, with 10 bases between the two germline ends. The CDR3 DNA reads TGTGCCAGCGACAGGAGCAACACCGGGGAGCTGTTTTTT. Translating it yields CASDRSNTGELFF. The full variable domain, its missing parts supplied by reference TRBV19 and TRBJ2-2, is DGGITQSPKYLFRKEGQNVTLSCEQNLNHDAMYWYRQDPGQGLRLIYYSQIVNDFQKGDIAEGYSVSREKKESFPLTVTSAQKNPTAFYLCASDRSNTGELFFGEGSRLTVL.

In DNA, the CDR3 is TGTGCCAGCGCCCTCCGGCGGGGAACCCAAGAGACCCAGTACTTC. Translated: CASALRRGTQETQYF. This chain connects TRBV2 to TRBJ2-5; D perhaps matches TRBD2 (6 bases). The CDR3 loop spans 15 amino acids. Trimming removed 8 bases from V and 1 base from J, with 17 bases in between. Germline V gene data show CDR1 as SNHLY and CDR2 as FYNNEI.

The chain links TRBV7-2 to TRBJ1-2, with D unclear. Germline lookup yields CDR1 SGHTA and CDR2 FQGNSA. The CDR3 length is 13 residues. Deletions cut 5 bases from V and 7 bases from J, with 14 bases between. The CDR3 region is CASSPLAGSGYTF. CDR3 bases: TGTGCCAGCAGCCCCCTGGCGGGTTCTGGCTACACCTTC. Full variable domain (missing parts from reference TRBV7-2 and TRBJ1-2): GAGVSQSPSNKVTEKGKDVELRCDPISGHTALYWYRQSLGQGLEFLIYFQGNSAPDKSGLPSDRFSAERTGGSVSTLTIQRTQQEDSAVYLCASSPLAGSGYTFGSGTRLTVV.

The chain has TRBV11-2 and TRBJ2-3; the D is unclear. The germline gives CDR1 SGHAT, CDR2 FQNNGV. V lost 4 bases to trimming and J lost 4 bases, with 15 bases between them. The CDR3 length is 15 residues. The DNA of the CDR3 is TGTGCCAGCAGCTCACAACCTGAGGTGTCAGATACGCAGTATTTT. This translates into CASSSQPEVSDTQYF.

The V call is TRBV27, the J call TRBJ1-2; 7 bases align to TRBD1. Trimming took 9 bases from V and 3 from J; bases not matched to a gene: 4. This CDR3 contains 12 residues. Germline CDR1 MNHEY, CDR2 SMNVEV (reference sequence). Written as DNA, the CDR3 is TGTGCCAGTCAGGGGACAGACTATGGCTACACCTTC. Protein sequence: CASQGTDYGYTF.

The chain is built from TRBV11-2 and TRBJ2-7; D is possibly TRBD1 (6 bases). CDR3 size: 15 residues. Trimming stripped 2 bases from V and 0 bases from J, with 11 bases between. Germline CDR1 SGHAT, CDR2 FQNNGV. CDR3 in amino acids: CASSLRSDSSYEQYF. CDR3 DNA: TGTGCCAGCAGCTTAAGATCGGACAGCTCCTACGAGCAGTACTTC. The full variable domain, completed using reference TRBV11-2 and TRBJ2-7, is EAGVAQSPRYKIIEKRQSVAFWCNPISGHATLYWYQQILGQGPKLLIQFQNNGVVDDSQLPKDRFSAERLKGVDSTLKIQPAKLEDSAVYLCASSLRSDSSYEQYFGPGTRLTVT.

The gene calls are TRBV11-3 and TRBJ1-3, with D possibly being TRBD1 (5 bases). Germline values: CDR1 SGHNT, CDR2 YENEEA. The CDR3 consists of 13 residues. With 3 bases removed from V and 11 bases from J, the gap between germline ends came to 14 bases. CDR3 protein: CASSLTVTGPIYF. The CDR3 bases are TGTGCCAGCAGCTTGACCGTTACAGGTCCCATATATTTT.

In this sample, this clone turned up once. V gene TRBV10-2 combines with J gene TRBJ1-4; D gene ambiguous. The CDR3 is made up of 13 amino acids. The V end lost 2 bases, the J end lost 11 bases, and 12 bases lay between the germline ends. Germline CDR1 reads WSHSY; CDR2 reads SAAADI. CDR3 sequence (DNA): TGCGCCAGCAGTGAGCCAGTTATCGGGAAACTGTTTTTT. Residues: CASSEPVIGKLFF.

CDR3 residues: CSVAGDYSYEQYF. The DNA for the CDR3 is TGCAGCGTAGCGGGAGACTACTCCTACGAGCAGTACTTC. V gene TRBV29-1 combines with J gene TRBJ2-7; 8 bases map to TRBD2. From germline, CDR1 is SQVTM and CDR2 ANQGSEA. This CDR3 spans 13 amino acids. V shed 6 bases and J 0 bases; nucleotides not matched to a gene: 4.

This clone was seen only a few times. The chain combines TRBV29-1 with TRBJ1-2, with 7 bases identical to TRBD1. After removal of 4 bases from V and 0 bases from J, the junction contained 2 bases not matched to a gene. In germline, CDR1 is SQVTM, CDR2 ANQGSEA. The CDR3 runs to 13 residues. The CDR3 DNA sequence: TGCAGCGTTGCGACAGGGACTAACTATGGCTACACCTTC. This codes for CSVATGTNYGYTF.